This is a list of T cell receptor beta chains from one sample in a study of cytomegalovirus exposure and HLA in healthy donors. Sequenced by immunoSEQ multiplex PCR; TCRdb stores in-frame clones only, minus some. The sample has 45,000 to 55,000 clones, roughly 60% seen once. Sequenced material: PBMCs. These receptors all come from a human donor in good health. The CDR3 runs from the conserved cysteine through the conserved F or W.

v_call	j_call	cdr3_aa
TRBV10-3	TRBJ2-3	CAISAGLALDTQYF
TRBV7-9	TRBJ1-4	CASSRRNDGRPRDF
TRBV7-2	TRBJ1-6	CASSLLQGAFLALHF
TRBV30	-	CAWMGVGGRHEQYF
TRBV30	TRBJ1-2	CAWSATGNYGYTF
TRBV30	TRBJ2-5	CAWSLTSGGGETQYF
TRBV5-1	TRBJ1-1	CASSLTGQRNTEAFF
TRBV7-9	TRBJ2-1	CASSLGQFNEQFF
TRBV6-5	TRBJ2-7	CASRGTGGYEQYF
TRBV7-9	TRBJ1-2	CSSSPEGAIGYTF
TRBV4-3	TRBJ1-2	CASSQDRSVGQIPYGYTF
TRBV9	TRBJ2-1	CASSVGGGGAIHEQFF
TRBV5-1	TRBJ1-1	CASSLVGSLTPEAFF
TRBV5-1	TRBJ2-7	CASSGTGTASREQYF
TRBV5-4	TRBJ1-6	CASSTDRGNSPLHF
TRBV4-1	TRBJ1-2	CASSQEVGRNYGYTF
TRBV19	TRBJ1-1	CASSILPGQINTEAFF
TRBV5-8	TRBJ1-5	CASSLNRGPGNQPQHF
TRBV7-7	TRBJ2-3	CASAPTGGLSTDTQYF
TRBV7-6	TRBJ1-2	CASSLEAGENYGYTF
TRBV14	TRBJ1-4	CASSQNSEKLFF
TRBV19	TRBJ1-1	CASSALNRGREGTEAFF
TRBV30	TRBJ2-1	CAWSDGTEQFF
TRBV5-4	TRBJ1-1	CASSHTGNTEAFF
TRBV10-1	TRBJ2-5	CASSFFNGWLAGFQETQYF
TRBV10-3	TRBJ1-6	CAISGTWSSYNSPLHF
TRBV4-3	TRBJ2-2	CASSQGQGAVGELFF
TRBV6-6	TRBJ2-7	CASSYNRPGGEQYF
TRBV7-9	TRBJ1-6	CASSPWDRGYNSPLHF
TRBV5-4	TRBJ2-3	CASSAGRPDTDTQYF
TRBV19	TRBJ1-1	CASTDQRPNTEAFF
TRBV19	TRBJ2-2	CASSRRDSSNTGELFF
TRBV2	TRBJ1-5	CASRIQNSNQPQHF
TRBV7-2	TRBJ1-2	CASSSQGGPNYGYTF
TRBV27	TRBJ1-1	CASSMGGRTEAFF
TRBV7-9	TRBJ2-1	CASSPSGGGYEQFF
TRBV9	TRBJ1-2	CASSPQDRGRFNYGYTF
TRBV27	TRBJ2-5	CAKSNSGTQYF
TRBV5-1	TRBJ2-7	CASSFFEGDAYEQYF
TRBV7-9	TRBJ2-3	CASSSFRDRWGTDTQYF
TRBV18	TRBJ1-3	CASSPRWAAGGSSGNTIYF
TRBV6-6	TRBJ2-3	CASSYRTSGGQDTQYF
TRBV18	TRBJ2-2	CASSPRTSENTGELFF
TRBV30	TRBJ2-7	CAWTSGGPYEQYF
TRBV7-9	TRBJ1-4	CASSPEARGEKLFF
TRBV11-2	TRBJ2-3	CASSLTGGITDTQYF
TRBV6-5	TRBJ1-6	CASSYSTGSASPLHF
TRBV30	TRBJ2-7	CAWVPSKLAGAHGEQYF
TRBV2	TRBJ2-1	CASSEGLVSYNEQFF
TRBV10-3	TRBJ1-5	CATRSQGARQPQHF
TRBV10-3	TRBJ1-1	CAISETGNTEAFF
TRBV6-5	TRBJ2-1	CASSYSVLAGGHEQFF